The 2 T cell receptor beta chains below all came from one sample that was sequenced in a study of radiotherapy plus CTLA-4 blockade in lung cancer listed by TCRdb under 2018. The method was the immunoSEQ multiplex PCR assay. TCRdb mirrors the immuneACCESS table, restricted to in-frame sequences. Some clones are absent from its copies; in checked studies, under half trace to an unresolved V gene, and the reason for the others is unknown. Recorded for this sample are 34,000 or so clones; 75% of them occurred a single time. The ten largest clones add up to roughly 13% of the sample. Sequencing used peripheral blood, obtained from a patient treated with radiotherapy plus ipilimumab. Receptors originate from a human donor with non-small cell lung cancer that progressed on radiotherapy plus ipilimumab.

This chain connects TRBV11-1 to TRBJ2-1; a possible D gene is TRBD1 (6 bases). Germline V gene lookup returns CDR1 SGHAT and CDR2 FQDESV (reference sequence). The V and J ends lost 3 bases and 6 bases respectively, with 15 bases between them. CDR3 length equals 15 residues. The CDR3 DNA reads as TGTGCCAGCAGCTTCGTCGGGGACAATTCCAATGAGCAGTTCTTC. Protein: CASSFVGDNSNEQFF.

The chain has TRBV28 and TRBJ1-1; D is unresolved. Germline values: CDR1 MDHEN, CDR2 SYDVKM. Trimming stripped 5 bases from V and 1 base from J, with 11 bases between. CDR3 length: 14 residues. The CDR3 loop is CASSLFTENTEAFF. Here the CDR3 DNA reads TGTGCCAGCAGTCTTTTTACAGAGAACACTGAAGCTTTCTTT.